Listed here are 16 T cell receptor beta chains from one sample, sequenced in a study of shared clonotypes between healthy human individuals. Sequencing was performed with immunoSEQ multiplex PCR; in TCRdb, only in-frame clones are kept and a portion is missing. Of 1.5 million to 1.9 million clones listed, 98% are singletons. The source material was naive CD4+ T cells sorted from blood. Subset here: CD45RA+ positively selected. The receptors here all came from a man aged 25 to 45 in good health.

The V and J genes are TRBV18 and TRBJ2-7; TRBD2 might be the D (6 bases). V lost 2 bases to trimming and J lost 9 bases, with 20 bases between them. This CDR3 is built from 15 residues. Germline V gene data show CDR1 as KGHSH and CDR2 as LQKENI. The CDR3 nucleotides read TGTGCCAGCTCACCATCGGAGGGAAGGCTTTCCGGGCAGTACTTC. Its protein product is CASSPSEGRLSGQYF.

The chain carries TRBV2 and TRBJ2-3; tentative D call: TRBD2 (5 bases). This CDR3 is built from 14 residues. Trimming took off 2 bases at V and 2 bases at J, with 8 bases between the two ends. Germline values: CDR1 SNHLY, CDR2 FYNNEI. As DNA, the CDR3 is TGTGCCAGCAGTGAACGAGGGCCCACAGATACGCAGTATTTT. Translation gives CASSERGPTDTQYF.

CDR3 DNA: TGTGCCAGCAAGAGGGACAGGGATGACTATGGCTACACCTTC. Protein product: CASKRDRDDYGYTF. The rearrangement uses TRBV2 and TRBJ1-2; TRBD1 agrees at 9 bases. Germline V gives CDR1 SNHLY, CDR2 FYNNEI. Trimming took 7 bases from V and 3 from J; bases not matched to a gene: 6. The CDR3 spans 14 residues.

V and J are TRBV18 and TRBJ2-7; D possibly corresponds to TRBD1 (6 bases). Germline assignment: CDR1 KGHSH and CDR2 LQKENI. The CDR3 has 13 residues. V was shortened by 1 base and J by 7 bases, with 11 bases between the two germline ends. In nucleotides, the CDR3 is TGTGCCAGCTCACCACTGGGGGCAGAGGAGCAGTACTTC. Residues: CASSPLGAEEQYF.

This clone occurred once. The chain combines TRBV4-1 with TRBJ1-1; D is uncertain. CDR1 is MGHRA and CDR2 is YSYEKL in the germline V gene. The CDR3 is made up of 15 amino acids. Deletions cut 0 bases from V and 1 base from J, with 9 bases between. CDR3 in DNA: TGCGCCAGCAGCCAAGATTACTTATGGAACACTGAAGCTTTCTTT. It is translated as CASSQDYLWNTEAFF.

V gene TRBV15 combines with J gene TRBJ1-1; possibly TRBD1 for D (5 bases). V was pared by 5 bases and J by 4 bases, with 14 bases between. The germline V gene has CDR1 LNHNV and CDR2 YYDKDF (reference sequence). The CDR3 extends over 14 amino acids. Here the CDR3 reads CATSFEGLGTEAFF. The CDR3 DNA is TGTGCCACCAGCTTTGAGGGGCTGGGCACTGAAGCTTTCTTT.

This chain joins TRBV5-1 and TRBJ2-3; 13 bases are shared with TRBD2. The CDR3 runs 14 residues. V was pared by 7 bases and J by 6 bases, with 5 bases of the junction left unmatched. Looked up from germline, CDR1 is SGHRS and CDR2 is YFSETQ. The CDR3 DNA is TGCGCCAGCGGCGGGACTAGCGGGACTGATACGCAGTATTTT. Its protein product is CASGGTSGTDTQYF.

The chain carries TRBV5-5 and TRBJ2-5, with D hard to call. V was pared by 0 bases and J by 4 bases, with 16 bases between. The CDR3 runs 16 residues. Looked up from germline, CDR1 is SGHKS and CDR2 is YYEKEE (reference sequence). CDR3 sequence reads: CASSLEAGLYRETQYF. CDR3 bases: TGTGCCAGCAGCTTGGAGGCCGGGTTGTACCGAGAGACCCAGTACTTC.

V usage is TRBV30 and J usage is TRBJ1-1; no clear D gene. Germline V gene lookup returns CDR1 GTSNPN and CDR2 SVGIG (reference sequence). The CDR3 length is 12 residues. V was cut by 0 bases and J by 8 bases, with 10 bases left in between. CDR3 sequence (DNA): TGTGCCTGGAGTGTATTGGGGTCCGAAGCTTTCTTT. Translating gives CAWSVLGSEAFF.

CDR3 protein: CASSPLGLEQYF. The CDR3 bases are TGTGCCAGCAGCCCTCTGGGCCTCGAGCAGTACTTC. The rearrangement uses TRBV11-3 and TRBJ2-7; no definite D call. The CDR3 totals 12 residues. Germline-derived CDR1 and CDR2 are SGHNT and YENEEA. V was cut by 5 bases and J by 6 bases, with 11 bases left in between.

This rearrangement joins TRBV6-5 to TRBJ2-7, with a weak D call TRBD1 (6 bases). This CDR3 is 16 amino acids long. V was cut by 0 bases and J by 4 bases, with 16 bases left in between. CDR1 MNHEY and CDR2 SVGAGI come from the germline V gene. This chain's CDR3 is CASSYSGTGLPYEQYF. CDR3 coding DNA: TGTGCCAGCAGTTACTCAGGCACAGGGCTCCCTTACGAGCAGTACTTC.

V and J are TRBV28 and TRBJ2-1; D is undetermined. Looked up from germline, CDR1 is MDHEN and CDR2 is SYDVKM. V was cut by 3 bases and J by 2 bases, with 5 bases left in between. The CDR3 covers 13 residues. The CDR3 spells CASSLSAYNEQFF. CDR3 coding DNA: TGTGCCAGCAGTTTGTCCGCCTACAATGAGCAGTTCTTC.

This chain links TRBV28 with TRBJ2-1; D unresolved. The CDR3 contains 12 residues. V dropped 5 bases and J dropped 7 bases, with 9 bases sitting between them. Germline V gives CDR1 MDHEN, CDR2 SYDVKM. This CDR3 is CASSVLGNEQFF. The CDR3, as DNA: TGTGCCAGCAGTGTATTGGGGAATGAGCAGTTCTTC.

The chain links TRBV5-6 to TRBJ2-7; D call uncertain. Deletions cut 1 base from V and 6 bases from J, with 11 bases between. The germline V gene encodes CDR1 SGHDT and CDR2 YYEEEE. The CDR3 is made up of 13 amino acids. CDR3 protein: CASSLTLLSEQYF. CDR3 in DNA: TGTGCCAGCAGCTTGACCCTCCTTTCCGAGCAGTACTTC.

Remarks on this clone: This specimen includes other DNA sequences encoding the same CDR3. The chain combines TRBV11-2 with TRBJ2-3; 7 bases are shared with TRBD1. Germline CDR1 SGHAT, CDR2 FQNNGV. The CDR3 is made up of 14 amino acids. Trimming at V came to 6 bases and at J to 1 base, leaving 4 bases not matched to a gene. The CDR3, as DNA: TGTGCCAGCAGACAAACAGGGGGCACAGATACGCAGTATTTT. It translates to CASRQTGGTDTQYF.

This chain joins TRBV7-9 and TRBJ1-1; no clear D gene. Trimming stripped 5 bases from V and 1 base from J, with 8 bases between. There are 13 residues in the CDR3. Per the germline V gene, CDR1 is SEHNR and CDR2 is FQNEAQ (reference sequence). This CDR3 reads CASSMRPNTEAFF. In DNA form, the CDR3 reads TGTGCCAGCAGCATGAGACCGAACACTGAAGCTTTCTTT.